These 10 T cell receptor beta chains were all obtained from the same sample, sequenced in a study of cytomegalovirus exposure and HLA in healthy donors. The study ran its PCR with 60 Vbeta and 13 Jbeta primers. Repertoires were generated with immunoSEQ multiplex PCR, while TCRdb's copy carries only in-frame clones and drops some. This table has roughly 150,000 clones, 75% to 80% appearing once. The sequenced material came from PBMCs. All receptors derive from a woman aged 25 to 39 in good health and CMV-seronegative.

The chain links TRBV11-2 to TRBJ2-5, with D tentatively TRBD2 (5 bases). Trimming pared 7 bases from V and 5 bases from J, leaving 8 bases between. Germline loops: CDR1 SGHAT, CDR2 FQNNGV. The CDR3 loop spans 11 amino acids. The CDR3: CASTLAETQYF. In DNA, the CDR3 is TGTGCCAGCACTTTAGCGGAGACCCAGTACTTC.

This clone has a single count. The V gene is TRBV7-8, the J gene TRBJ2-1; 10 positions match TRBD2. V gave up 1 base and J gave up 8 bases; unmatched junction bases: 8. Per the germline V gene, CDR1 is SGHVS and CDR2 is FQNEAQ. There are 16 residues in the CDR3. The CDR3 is CASSLVGASGGHEQFF. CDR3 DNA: TGTGCCAGCAGCTTAGTCGGGGCTAGCGGGGGTCATGAGCAGTTCTTC. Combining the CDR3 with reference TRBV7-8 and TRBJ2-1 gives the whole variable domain GAGVSQSPRYKVAKRGQDVALRCDPISGHVSLFWYQQALGQGPEFLTYFQNEAQLDKSGLPSDRFFAERPEGSVSTLKIQRTQQEDSAVYLCASSLVGASGGHEQFFGPGTRLTVL.

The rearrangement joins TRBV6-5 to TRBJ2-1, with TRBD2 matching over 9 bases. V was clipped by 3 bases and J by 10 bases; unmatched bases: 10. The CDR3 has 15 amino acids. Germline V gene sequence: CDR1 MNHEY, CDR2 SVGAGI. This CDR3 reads CASSYSGGGAEEQFF. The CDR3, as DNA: TGTGCCAGCAGTTATTCTGGCGGGGGGGCCGAGGAGCAGTTCTTC.

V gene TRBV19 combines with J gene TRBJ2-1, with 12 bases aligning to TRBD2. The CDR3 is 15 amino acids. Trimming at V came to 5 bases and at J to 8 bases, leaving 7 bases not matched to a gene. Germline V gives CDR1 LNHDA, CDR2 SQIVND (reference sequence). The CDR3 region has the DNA TGTGCCAGTAGTCCTAGCGGGGGGGCCGTGTATGAGCAGTTCTTC. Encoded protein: CASSPSGGAVYEQFF.

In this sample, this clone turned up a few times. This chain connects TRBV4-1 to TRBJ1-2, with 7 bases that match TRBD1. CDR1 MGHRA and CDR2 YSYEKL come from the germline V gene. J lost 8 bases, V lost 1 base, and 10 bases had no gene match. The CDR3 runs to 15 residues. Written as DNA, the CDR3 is TGCGCCAGCAGCCAAGGACAGGGCCCCTTGGGGGGCTACACCTTC. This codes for CASSQGQGPLGGYTF.

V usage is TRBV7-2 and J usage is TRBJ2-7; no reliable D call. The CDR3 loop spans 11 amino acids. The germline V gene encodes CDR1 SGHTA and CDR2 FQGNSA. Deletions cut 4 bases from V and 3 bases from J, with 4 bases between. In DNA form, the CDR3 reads TGTGCCAGCAGCTCTTACTACGAGCAGTACTTC. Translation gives CASSSYYEQYF.

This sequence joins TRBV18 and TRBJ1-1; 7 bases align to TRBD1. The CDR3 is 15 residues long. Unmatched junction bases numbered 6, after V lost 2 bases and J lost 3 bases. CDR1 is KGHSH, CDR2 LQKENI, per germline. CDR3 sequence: CASSPGQVSYTEAFF. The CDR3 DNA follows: TGTGCCAGCTCACCAGGACAGGTCTCCTACACTGAAGCTTTCTTT.

The CDR3 nucleotides read TGTGCCAGCAGGGACGCGGGGGGCTACGAGCAGTACTTC. Residues: CASRDAGGYEQYF. V and J are TRBV7-2 and TRBJ2-7; TRBD2 matches at 8 bases. With V trimmed by 6 bases and J by 3 bases, 4 bases remained unmatched. This CDR3 is 13 amino acids long. Germline-derived CDR1 and CDR2 are SGHTA and FQGNSA. Full variable domain (missing parts from reference TRBV7-2 and TRBJ2-7): GAGVSQSPSNKVTEKGKDVELRCDPISGHTALYWYRQSLGQGLEFLIYFQGNSAPDKSGLPSDRFSAERTGGSVSTLTIQRTQQEDSAVYLCASRDAGGYEQYFGPGTRLTVT.

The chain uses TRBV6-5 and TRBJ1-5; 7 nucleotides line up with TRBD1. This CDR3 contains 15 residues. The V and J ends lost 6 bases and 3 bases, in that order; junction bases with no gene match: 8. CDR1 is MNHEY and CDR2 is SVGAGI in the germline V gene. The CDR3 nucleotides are TGTGCCAGCAGACCTCAAGGGGGCGACAATCAGCCCCAGCATTTT. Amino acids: CASRPQGGDNQPQHF.

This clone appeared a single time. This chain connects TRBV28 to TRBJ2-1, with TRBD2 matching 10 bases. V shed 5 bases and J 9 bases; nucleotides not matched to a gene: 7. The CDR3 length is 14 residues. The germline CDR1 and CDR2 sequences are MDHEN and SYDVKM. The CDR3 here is CASSPAGGQVEQFF. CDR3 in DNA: TGTGCCAGCAGTCCAGCGGGGGGGCAGGTTGAGCAGTTCTTC.